These 20 T cell receptor beta chains originate from one sample sequenced in a study of T cells after yellow fever vaccination. TCRdb analysed the 5' RACE reads with MiXCR anew, one entry per CDR3 protein. This table holds 150,000 to 200,000 distinct CDR3 sequences, approximately 6.8% found once. The input for sequencing was CD4+ T cells sorted from PBMCs, taken 4 to 5 days after the first yellow fever vaccination. The receptor set was obtained from a man aged 18-30 years who received the YFV17D yellow fever vaccine.

This clonotype was seen repeatedly, ten times or more. The genes are TRBV24-1 and TRBJ2-1; no definite D call. The length of the CDR3 is 11 residues. V gave up 11 bases and J gave up 6 bases, with 10 bases separating them. Germline V gene lookup returns CDR1 KGHDR and CDR2 SFDVKD. CDR3 coding DNA: TGTGCCATCCCCCTAGTCAATGAGCAGTTCTTC. This sequence encodes CAIPLVNEQFF.

The V call is TRBV7-6, the J call TRBJ2-2; 11 nucleotides align to TRBD1. There are 20 residues in the CDR3. The germline V gene encodes CDR1 SGHVS and CDR2 FNYEAQ. V shed 5 bases, J shed 0 bases, and the junction held 14 bases outside the gene matches. CDR3 sequence reads: CASSPRTGGNLGANTGELFF. The CDR3, as DNA: TGTGCCAGCAGCCCGCGGACAGGGGGCAATTTGGGGGCGAACACCGGGGAGCTGTTTTTT.

This clonotype was counted only a few times. This chain uses TRBV20-1 with TRBJ1-1, with TRBD1 as a possible D gene (5 bases). This CDR3 has 15 residues. Germline CDR1 DFQATT, CDR2 SNEGSKA (reference sequence). Between the trimmed V and J ends, which lost 5 bases and 4 bases, there was a span of 20 bases. The DNA for the CDR3 is TGCAGTGCTGGCGTCGGGACGGCAAAGACCACTGAAGCTTTCTTT. The encoded protein is CSAGVGTAKTTEAFF.

The V call is TRBV6-5, the J call TRBJ1-4; the D gene is possibly TRBD1 (6 bases). Germline values: CDR1 MNHEY, CDR2 SVGAGI. Trimming took 7 bases from V and 8 from J, leaving 23 bases between them. CDR3 size: 16 residues. As DNA, the CDR3 is TGTGCCAGCACCAAAACCTCTACAGGGTGGGGGGAAAAACTGTTTTTT. Translation: CASTKTSTGWGEKLFF.

This chain joins TRBV10-3 and TRBJ2-7; D is possibly TRBD1 (6 bases). The V end was cut by 6 bases, the J end by 6 bases, with 18 bases between. Germline CDR1 and CDR2: ENHRY and SYGVKD. This CDR3 spans 14 amino acids. The CDR3 bases are TGTGCCATCAGAGAGGGGGACCGAGGGGGCGAGCAGTACTTC. Its translation is CAIREGDRGGEQYF.

This clonotype has just a few counts. The V call is TRBV11-2, the J call TRBJ2-1, with D possibly called TRBD1 or TRBD2 (6 bases each). The germline V gene encodes CDR1 SGHAT and CDR2 FQNNGV. The V end lost 0 bases, the J end lost 5 bases, and 20 bases lay between the germline ends. This CDR3 contains 18 residues. The CDR3 DNA reads TGTGCCAGCAGCTTAGATCAAGGGGGGACGTCCACCAACAATGAGCAGTTCTTC. Translating gives CASSLDQGGTSTNNEQFF.

This clonotype was detected many times. The V gene is TRBV10-3, the J gene TRBJ1-1; perhaps TRBD1 as D (5 bases). The CDR3 has 13 amino acids. Trimming took 2 bases from V and 4 from J, leaving 8 bases between them. The germline gives CDR1 ENHRY, CDR2 SYGVKD. The CDR3 DNA sequence: TGTGCCATCAGTGAGCAGGGCGGCACTGAAGCTTTCTTT. It translates to CAISEQGGTEAFF.

This chain uses TRBV7-8 with TRBJ1-5; weak D call: TRBD1 (5 bases). Trimming removed 5 bases at V and 2 bases at J, with 16 bases between. Germline lookup yields CDR1 SGHVS and CDR2 FQNEAQ. CDR3 length: 16 amino acids. The CDR3 DNA sequence: TGTGCCAGCAGCCCGTGGGGCCGCAGGGGCAATCAGCCCCAGCATTTT. It specifies CASSPWGRRGNQPQHF.

This chain links TRBV5-6 with TRBJ1-2; 8 positions match TRBD1. This CDR3 has 14 residues. Germline trimming cut 4 bases from V and 4 bases from J; bases unmatched to any gene: 6. Germline values: CDR1 SGHDT, CDR2 YYEEEE. For the CDR3, the DNA is TGTGCCAGCAGCCTTAGGACAGGGATCTATGGCTACACCTTC. This sequence encodes CASSLRTGIYGYTF.

The chain combines TRBV19 with TRBJ2-3; D remains unclear. V lost 7 bases to trimming and J lost 4 bases, with 12 bases between them. Germline V gene sequence: CDR1 LNHDA, CDR2 SQIVND (reference sequence). The CDR3 length is 13 residues. The CDR3: CASMTHGADTQYF. CDR3 nucleotides: TGTGCCAGTATGACCCACGGCGCAGATACGCAGTATTTT.

This clonotype was picked up many times. The chain is built from TRBV6-5 and TRBJ1-1, with D perhaps TRBD1 (6 bases). Germline assignment: CDR1 MNHEY and CDR2 SVGAGI. Trimming left V 2 bases short and J 4 bases short, with 17 bases between. The CDR3 length is 16 residues. This chain's CDR3 is CASSYGEGHSLTEAFF. CDR3 bases: TGTGCCAGCAGTTACGGGGAGGGACATTCTCTCACTGAAGCTTTCTTT.

Many counts were recorded for this clonotype. This chain connects TRBV19 to TRBJ2-2, with D unclear. Germline CDR1 reads LNHDA; CDR2 reads SQIVND (reference sequence). Trimming took off 5 bases at V and 6 bases at J, with 7 bases between the two ends. This CDR3 contains 12 residues. The CDR3 DNA is TGTGCCAGTAGTCCCCGCCCCGGGGAGCTGTTTTTT. Its translation: CASSPRPGELFF.

This clonotype showed up many times. V is TRBV6-5 and J is TRBJ1-1, with TRBD1 as a possible D gene (6 bases). V lost 0 bases, J lost 2 bases, and 13 bases lay in between. The CDR3 is 16 amino acids. Germline V gene sequence: CDR1 MNHEY, CDR2 SVGAGI. CDR3 residues: CASSYSIQGGNTEAFF. The CDR3 coding sequence is TGTGCCAGCAGTTACTCCATACAGGGCGGAAACACTGAAGCTTTCTTT.

The chain joins TRBV12-3 or TRBV12-4 to TRBJ2-5; D gene ambiguous. Between the trimmed V and J ends, which lost 2 bases and 4 bases, there was a span of 8 bases. The CDR3 length is 13 residues. The CDR3 reads CASSLPPLETQYF. As DNA, the CDR3 is TGTGCCAGCAGTTTACCCCCTCTAGAGACCCAGTACTTC.

This clonotype was picked up many times. The J gene is TRBJ2-1, the V gene TRBV15; TRBD2 is a possible D gene (6 bases). Germline V gene sequence: CDR1 LNHNV, CDR2 YYDKDF (reference sequence). V lost 2 bases to trimming and J lost 3 bases, with 11 bases between them. CDR3 length equals 15 residues. This CDR3 reads CATSRLALDYNEQFF. In DNA form, the CDR3 reads TGTGCCACCAGCAGACTAGCGCTGGACTACAATGAGCAGTTCTTC.

The chain combines TRBV5-6 with TRBJ2-5; D might be TRBD1 or TRBD2, each matching 5 bases. The CDR3 sequence is 15 residues long. Per germline, CDR1 SGHDT and CDR2 YYEEEE. Trimming removed 5 bases from V and 5 bases from J, with 19 bases in between. The CDR3 loop is CASRPRGQGSETQYF. CDR3 nucleotide sequence: TGTGCCAGCAGACCCCGGGGCCAGGGTTCGGAGACCCAGTACTTC.

In its sample, this clonotype was seen many times. V gene TRBV6-6 combines with J gene TRBJ2-3; D remains ambiguous. Per the germline V gene, CDR1 is MNHNY and CDR2 is SVGAGI (reference sequence). The CDR3 spans 13 residues. Trimming cost V 10 bases and J 0 bases, with 11 bases left between them. The CDR3 coding sequence is TGTGCCACCCAAATCCCGAGCACAGATACGCAGTATTTT. As protein: CATQIPSTDTQYF.

In this sample, this clonotype turned up many times. The chain is built from TRBV10-3 and TRBJ2-3; D unclear. Trimming shortened V by 10 bases and J by 2 bases, and 13 bases separated the two germline ends. CDR1 ENHRY and CDR2 SYGVKD come from the germline V gene. The CDR3 spans 13 residues. DNA of the CDR3: TGTGCCACTGGAGAGAAGAACACAGATACGCAGTATTTT. It encodes CATGEKNTDTQYF.

As regards this clonotype: A much larger clonotype is one base distant, so this may be a read error. The rearrangement uses TRBV7-2 and TRBJ2-5; D might be TRBD1 or TRBD2, each matching 6 bases. This CDR3 is built from 14 residues. V was clipped by 5 bases and J by 5 bases, with 15 bases between them. The germline gives CDR1 SGHTA, CDR2 FQGNSA. Here the CDR3 reads CASSLNGGGETQYF. CDR3 DNA sequence: TGTGCCAGCAGCCTCAACGGGGGCGGGGAGACCCAGTACTTC. The full variable domain, its missing parts supplied by reference TRBV7-2 and TRBJ2-5, is GAGVSQSPSNKVTEKGKDVELRCDPISGHTALYWYRQSLGQGLEFLIYFQGNSAPDKSGLPSDRFSAERTGGSVSTLTIQRTQQEDSAVYLCASSLNGGGETQYFGPGTRLLVL.

This clonotype was seen a handful of times. This rearrangement joins TRBV7-2 to TRBJ2-2; 15 bases are a match to TRBD2. V shed 5 bases and J 11 bases; nucleotides not matched to a gene: 12. CDR1 SGHTA and CDR2 FQGNSA come from the germline V gene. The CDR3 is made up of 17 amino acids. The CDR3 region is CASSPGPGLAGGPELFF. The CDR3 DNA is TGTGCCAGCAGCCCTGGGCCGGGACTAGCGGGGGGTCCTGAGCTGTTTTTT.